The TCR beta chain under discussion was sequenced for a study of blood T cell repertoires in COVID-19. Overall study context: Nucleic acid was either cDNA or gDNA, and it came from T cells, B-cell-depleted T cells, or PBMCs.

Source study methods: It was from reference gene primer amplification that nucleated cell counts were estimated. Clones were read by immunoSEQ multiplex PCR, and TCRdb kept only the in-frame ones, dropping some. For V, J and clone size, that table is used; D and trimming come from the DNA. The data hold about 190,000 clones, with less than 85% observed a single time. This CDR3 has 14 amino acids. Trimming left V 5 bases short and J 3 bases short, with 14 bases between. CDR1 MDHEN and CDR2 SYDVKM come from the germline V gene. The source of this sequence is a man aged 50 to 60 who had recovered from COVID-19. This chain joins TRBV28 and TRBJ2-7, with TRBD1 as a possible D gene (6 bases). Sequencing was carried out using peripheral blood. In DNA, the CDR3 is TGTGCCAGCAGTATTCCGGGACAATACTACGAGCAGTACTTC. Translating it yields CASSIPGQYYEQYF.